This T cell receptor beta chain was recovered during a study of PD-1 blockade in classical Hodgkin lymphoma. The germline V gene has CDR1 LNHDA and CDR2 SQIVND (reference sequence). The ends lost 3 bases at V and 9 bases at J; junction bases unmatched: 18. This CDR3 comprises 18 residues. This clone was counted once. Brentuximab vedotin exposure varied among the patients, all of whom had relapsed after autologous stem cell transplantation. The repertoire was sequenced with immunoSEQ multiplex PCR; TCRdb's copy has only in-frame clones and lacks some. Of about 150,000 clones detected, under 85% appear once; the ten largest clones hold about 9%.

The sequence derives from a human donor with classical Hodgkin lymphoma. This material consisted of peripheral blood mononuclear cells (PBMCs), taken before the second cycle of nivolumab. The chain recombines TRBV19 with TRBJ1-5, with 9 bases identical to TRBD1. The DNA for the CDR3 is TGTGCCAGTAGTATGGGTCGGCAGGGACAGGGTGTTTCATTGCCCCAGCATTTT. Protein sequence: CASSMGRQGQGVSLPQHF.